This passage covers 24 T cell receptor beta chains from one sample sequenced in a study of blood T cells in healthy people across ages. For the second PCR, which ran for about 7 to 11 cycles, a sample-barcoded 5' primer and a J-beta primer mix were used. TCRdb re-called the 5' RACE reads with MiXCR, one entry per CDR3 protein. The table has approximately 1,000,000 distinct CDR3 sequences, around two fifths seen once. Sequencing was performed on blood. Receptors were obtained from a young man in good health.

With respect to this clonotype: A junction end diverges from the germline sequence, so it may reflect a read error. V and J are TRBV30 and TRBJ1-4, with a tentative D call TRBD1 (5 bases). The CDR3 runs 13 residues. CDR1 GTSNPN and CDR2 SVGIG come from the germline V gene (reference sequence). CDR3 nucleotide sequence: TGTGCCAGGAGGGGACTGAGTAATGAAAAACTGTTTTTT. Protein: CARRGLSNEKLFF.

The rearrangement uses TRBV7-2 and TRBJ1-5; 9 nucleotides align to TRBD1. The CDR3 is made up of 14 amino acids. In germline, CDR1 is SGHTA, CDR2 FQGNSA. The ends lost 5 bases at V and 7 bases at J; junction bases unmatched: 6. DNA for the CDR3: TGTGCCAGCAGCCCGGGACAGGGTCGCCAGCCCCAGCATTTT. Amino acids: CASSPGQGRQPQHF.

A few counts support this clonotype. J is TRBJ1-5 and V is TRBV7-9; no firm D call. This CDR3 region has 16 residues. From germline, CDR1 is SEHNR and CDR2 FQNEAQ (reference sequence). Trimming took 1 base from V and 2 from J, leaving 12 bases between them. The CDR3 DNA reads as TGTGCCAGCAGCTTAGGATCGGGTGTAGGCAATCAGCCCCAGCATTTT. It is translated as CASSLGSGVGNQPQHF.

The chain employs TRBV5-6 and TRBJ2-3; D possibly corresponds to TRBD2 (5 bases). This CDR3 contains 14 residues. The V gene's germline CDR1 is SGHDT and CDR2 YYEEEE. V dropped 0 bases and J dropped 6 bases, with 11 bases sitting between them. The CDR3 coding sequence is TGTGCCAGCAGCTTGGGGCCTAGCCAGGATACGCAGTATTTT. This codes for CASSLGPSQDTQYF.

This clonotype was seen a few times. The rearrangement uses TRBV6-6 and TRBJ2-5; 8 bases agree with TRBD2. Trimming at V came to 6 bases and at J to 2 bases, leaving 8 bases not matched to a gene. This CDR3 is built from 15 residues. The germline V gene has CDR1 MNHNY and CDR2 SVGAGI (reference sequence). This chain's CDR3 is CASSTTGGSQETQYF. CDR3 nucleotide sequence: TGTGCCAGCAGCACCACGGGGGGGTCTCAAGAGACCCAGTACTTC.

This clonotype was recorded once. The V gene is TRBV7-3, the J gene TRBJ2-3; perhaps D is TRBD1 or TRBD2 (5 bases each). CDR1 and CDR2 (germline): SGHTA, FQGTGA. The CDR3 has 15 residues. The V end was cut by 3 bases, the J end by 2 bases, with 12 bases between. CDR3 sequence reads: CASSFTGLSTDTQYF. The CDR3, as DNA: TGTGCCAGCAGCTTTACAGGACTCTCCACAGATACGCAGTATTTT.

This clonotype was seen a handful of times. V gene TRBV5-1 combines with J gene TRBJ2-2, with D maybe TRBD2 (6 bases). CDR3 length: 17 amino acids. CDR1 is SGHRS, CDR2 YFSETQ, per germline. Trimming removed 3 bases from V and 2 bases from J, with 17 bases in between. CDR3 nucleotides: TGCGCCAGCAGCTCCCGACTAGTATCGCGAAACACCGGGGAGCTGTTTTTT. Its translation: CASSSRLVSRNTGELFF.

The chain combines TRBV4-2 with TRBJ2-1; 8 nucleotides match TRBD2. Trimming took 1 base from V and 2 from J; bases not matched to a gene: 1. CDR1 and CDR2 (germline): LGHNA, YNFKEQ. This CDR3 is 15 amino acids long. CDR3 region: CASSQAGGTYNEQFF. The CDR3 nucleotides read TGTGCCAGCAGCCAAGCGGGAGGGACCTACAATGAGCAGTTCTTC.

This chain connects TRBV10-2 to TRBJ2-5; D is unclear. Germline CDR1 reads WSHSY; CDR2 reads SAAADI. This CDR3 comprises 13 residues. V lost 0 bases, J lost 5 bases, and 7 bases lay in between. Here the CDR3 reads CASSESGSETQYF. The CDR3 DNA reads as TGCGCCAGCAGTGAGTCGGGCTCGGAGACCCAGTACTTC.

The gene calls are TRBV7-2 and TRBJ1-1; TRBD1 matches 7 bases. CDR1 and CDR2 (germline): SGHTA, FQGNSA. The CDR3 totals 14 residues. Trimming took 5 bases from V and 2 from J; bases not matched to a gene: 5. This CDR3 reads CASSARGTNTEAFF. CDR3 sequence (DNA): TGTGCCAGCAGCGCCAGGGGGACAAACACTGAAGCTTTCTTT.

Only a few counts were recorded for this clonotype. The genes are TRBV7-2 and TRBJ1-6; D remains unclear. V was shortened by 2 bases and J by 6 bases, with 11 bases between the two germline ends. CDR3 length: 15 amino acids. CDR1 SGHTA and CDR2 FQGNSA come from the germline V gene. The CDR3 DNA sequence: TGTGCCAGCAGCTTAAATCCCCCCAGTAATTCACCCCTCCACTTT. It encodes CASSLNPPSNSPLHF.

Concerning this clonotype itself: A much bigger clone sits one base away, suggesting this may be a read error. The chain couples TRBV10-3 to TRBJ2-1; D is unclear. The CDR3 has 15 amino acids. Trimming pared 0 bases from V and 5 bases from J, leaving 11 bases between. Germline CDR1 reads ENHRY; CDR2 reads SYGVKD. CDR3 residues: CAISESRSQNNEQFF. The CDR3 DNA follows: TGTGCCATCAGTGAGTCGAGGAGCCAAAACAATGAGCAGTTCTTC.

The chain joins TRBV11-2 to TRBJ1-4, with TRBD1 matching over 7 bases. V dropped 5 bases and J dropped 5; count of bases not matched to a gene: 8. This CDR3 is built from 15 residues. Germline loops: CDR1 SGHAT, CDR2 FQNNGV. As DNA, the CDR3 is TGTGCCAGCAGCGGGGGGTGGGACAGCAATGAAAAACTGTTTTTT. It translates to CASSGGWDSNEKLFF.

The CDR3 coding sequence is TGTGCCAGCAGTTTGTGGCCTCTCGGCGCTTTCTTT. Protein sequence: CASSLWPLGAFF. The rearrangement links TRBV28 to TRBJ1-1, with no clear D. The V gene's germline CDR1 is MDHEN and CDR2 SYDVKM. The V end was cut by 3 bases, the J end by 11 bases, with 13 bases between. This CDR3 has 12 amino acids.

This chain joins TRBV4-3 and TRBJ2-1; a weak D match, TRBD2 (6 bases). Trimming stripped 0 bases from V and 0 bases from J, with 18 bases between. The germline CDR1 and CDR2 sequences are LGHNA and YSLEER. The CDR3 covers 19 residues. The CDR3 sequence is CASSQDRVIGGSSYNEQFF. The CDR3 DNA sequence: TGCGCCAGCAGCCAAGATAGGGTTATCGGGGGAAGCTCCTACAATGAGCAGTTCTTC.

This clonotype was found a few times. The rearrangement links TRBV12-3 or TRBV12-4 to TRBJ2-1, with 8 bases aligning to TRBD2. The CDR3 totals 17 residues. The ends lost 4 bases at V and 0 bases at J; junction bases unmatched: 8. In DNA, the CDR3 is TGTGCCAGCAGTTCCCAACGGGGGACTAGCTCCTACAATGAGCAGTTCTTC. Amino acid sequence: CASSSQRGTSSYNEQFF.

The CDR3 loop reads CSASAGMNSPLHF. The CDR3 nucleotides read TGCAGTGCTAGTGCGGGGATGAATTCACCCCTCCACTTT. The chain couples TRBV20-1 to TRBJ1-6; D uncertain. The CDR3 is made up of 13 amino acids. CDR1 is DFQATT, CDR2 SNEGSKA, per germline (reference sequence). Trimming pared 3 bases from V and 7 bases from J, leaving 10 bases between.

This clonotype was recorded a few times. This chain uses TRBV6-2 or TRBV6-3 with TRBJ2-1, with D maybe TRBD2 (6 bases). Germline lookup yields CDR1 MNHEY and CDR2 SVGEGT. This CDR3 contains 11 residues. Trimming removed 0 bases from V and 15 bases from J, with 9 bases in between. The chain's CDR3 is CASSYSGLLFF. CDR3 DNA sequence: TGTGCCAGCAGTTACTCGGGACTCCTGTTCTTC.

This chain uses TRBV7-8 with TRBJ2-1, with D perhaps matching TRBD1 (5 bases). The CDR3 loop spans 14 amino acids. Germline loops: CDR1 SGHVS, CDR2 FQNEAQ. The V end was cut by 5 bases, the J end by 4 bases, with 12 bases between. CDR3 in DNA: TGTGCCAGCAGCAAATCAGGGTCTTACAATGAGCAGTTCTTC. It encodes CASSKSGSYNEQFF.

With respect to this clonotype: A much larger clonotype is one base distant, so this may be a read error. The chain combines TRBV24-1 with TRBJ2-5; unclear D gene. The V gene lost 4 bases and the J gene lost 2 bases, with 7 bases spanning the gap. The germline CDR1 and CDR2 sequences are KGHDR and SFDVKD. The length of the CDR3 is 13 residues. As DNA, the CDR3 is TGTGCCACCAGTGAGGGCTTTCAAGAGACCCAGTACTTC. This encodes CATSEGFQETQYF.

This rearrangement joins TRBV14 to TRBJ2-7; TRBD2 matches at 9 bases. The J call is uncertain, as TRBJ2-5 better fits the DNA end. Looked up from germline, CDR1 is SGHDN and CDR2 is FVKESK. This CDR3 spans 15 amino acids. CDR3 coding DNA: TGTGCCAGCAGATCCGGGACTAGCAAGGGAGAGACCCAGTACTTC. Protein sequence: CASRSGTSKGETQYF.

As to this clonotype: Since a much larger clone is just one base distant, this may be a read error. The CDR3 loop reads CTSSLGRDTDTQYF. The CDR3 DNA sequence: TGTACCAGCAGTTTAGGGCGAGACACAGATACGCAGTATTTT. The V and J genes are TRBV6-1 and TRBJ2-3; D gene ambiguous. The germline V gene encodes CDR1 MNHNS and CDR2 SASEGT. The CDR3 loop spans 14 amino acids.

This clonotype turned up a few times. This sequence joins TRBV25-1 and TRBJ2-5; D gene ambiguous. V was shortened by 4 bases and J by 5 bases, with 8 bases between the two germline ends. CDR1 and CDR2 (germline): MGHDK, SYGVNS. The CDR3 is 12 amino acids. The CDR3 loop reads CASSVIRETQYF. The CDR3 nucleotides read TGTGCCAGCAGTGTCATCCGGGAGACCCAGTACTTC. Combining the CDR3 with reference TRBV25-1 and TRBJ2-5 gives the whole variable domain EADIYQTPRYLVIGTGKKITLECSQTMGHDKMYWYQQDPGMELHLIHYSYGVNSTEKGDLSSESTVSRIRTEHFPLTLESARPSHTSQYLCASSVIRETQYFGPGTRLLVL.

This clonotype was picked up a small number of times. This sequence joins TRBV12-3 or TRBV12-4 and TRBJ2-5; D unclear. The CDR3 has 15 amino acids. V was pared by 1 base and J by 0 bases, with 9 bases between. CDR3 sequence: CASSLGRPDQETQYF. CDR3 in DNA: TGTGCCAGCAGTTTAGGTCGGCCAGACCAAGAGACCCAGTACTTC.